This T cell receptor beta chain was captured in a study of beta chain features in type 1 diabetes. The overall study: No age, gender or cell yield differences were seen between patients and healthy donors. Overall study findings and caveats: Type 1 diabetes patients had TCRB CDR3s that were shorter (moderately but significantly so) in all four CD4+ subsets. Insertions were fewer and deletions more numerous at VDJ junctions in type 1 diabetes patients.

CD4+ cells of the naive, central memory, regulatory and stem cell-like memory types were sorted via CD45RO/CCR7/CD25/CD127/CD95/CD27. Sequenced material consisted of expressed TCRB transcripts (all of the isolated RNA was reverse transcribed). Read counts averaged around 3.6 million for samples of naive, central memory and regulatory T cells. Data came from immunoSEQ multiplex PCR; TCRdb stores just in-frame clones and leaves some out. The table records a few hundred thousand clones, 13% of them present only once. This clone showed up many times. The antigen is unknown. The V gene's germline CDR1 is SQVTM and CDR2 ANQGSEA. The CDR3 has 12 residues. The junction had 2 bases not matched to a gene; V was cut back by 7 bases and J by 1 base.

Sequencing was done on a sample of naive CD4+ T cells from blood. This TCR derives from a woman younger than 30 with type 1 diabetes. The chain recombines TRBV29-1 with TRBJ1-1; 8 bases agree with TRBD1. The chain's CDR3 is CSAGQGNTEAFF. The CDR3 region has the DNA TGCAGCGCTGGACAGGGGAACACTGAAGCTTTCTTT.